The 29 T cell receptor beta chains listed next were all sequenced from one sample in a study of shared clonotypes between healthy human individuals. Assay: immunoSEQ multiplex PCR; the TCRdb copy retains only in-frame clones and omits some. The data contain about a million clones, approximately 77% of them singletons. Sequencing was performed on memory CD4+ T cells from PBMCs. Subset meaning: CD45RA-negative fraction. These receptor sequences come from a man between 18 and 29 years old in good health. Some clones in this sample may be carry-over from other donors' samples.

The chain is built from TRBV2 and TRBJ2-3; D is unresolved. Germline V CDR1 and CDR2: SNHLY, FYNNEI. The CDR3 is made up of 11 amino acids. The V end lost 3 bases, the J end lost 4 bases, and 2 bases lay between the germline ends. In DNA form, the CDR3 reads TGTGCCAGCAGTGATTCAGATACGCAGTATTTT. Protein: CASSDSDTQYF. Looking up the rest from reference TRBV2 and TRBJ2-3 gives the full variable domain: EPEVTQTPSHQVTQMGQEVILRCVPISNHLYFYWYRQILGQKVEFLVSFYNNEISEKSEIFDDQFSVERPDGSNFTLKIRSTKLEDSAMYFCASSDSDTQYFGPGTRLTVL.

This clone was observed a handful of times. V and J are TRBV14 and TRBJ2-5; the match to TRBD2 covers 11 bases. The CDR3 runs to 17 residues. V lost 5 bases, J lost 4 bases, and 12 bases stayed unmatched. Germline V gives CDR1 SGHDN, CDR2 FVKESK. As DNA, the CDR3 is TGTGCCAGCAGCTATCCACCGGAACTAGCGGGAGTAGAGACCCAGTACTTC. Encoded protein: CASSYPPELAGVETQYF.

Comment on this clone: Just one base apart from a much larger clone, this may be a read error. This rearrangement joins TRBV5-1 to TRBJ2-5, with no clear D. V lost 4 bases and J 5 bases, leaving 12 bases between the germline ends. CDR1 and CDR2 (germline): SGHRS, YFSETQ. This CDR3 spans 13 amino acids. The CDR3 DNA is TGCGCCAGCAGCCCTCAGCCCCAGGAGACCCAGTACTTC. This encodes CASSPQPQETQYF.

The rearrangement joins TRBV5-1 to TRBJ2-7; the match to TRBD2 covers 14 bases. The CDR3 consists of 15 residues. V was pared by 4 bases and J by 3 bases, with 3 bases of the junction left unmatched. Per germline, CDR1 SGHRS and CDR2 YFSETQ. In DNA form, the CDR3 reads TGCGCCAGCAGCCCGGGACTAGCGGGGGTCTACGAGCAGTACTTC. Protein sequence: CASSPGLAGVYEQYF. Variable domain in full (rest from reference TRBV5-1 and TRBJ2-7): KAGVTQTPRYLIKTRGQQVTLSCSPISGHRSVSWYQQTPGQGLQFLFEYFSETQRNKGNFPGRFSGRQFSNSRSEMNVSTLELGDSALYLCASSPGLAGVYEQYFGPGTRLTVT.

The chain has TRBV5-1 and TRBJ2-3, with 12 bases identical to TRBD1. V trimming: 6 bases; J trimming: 7 bases; junction bases outside the gene matches: 12. The CDR3 is 16 residues long. Looked up from germline, CDR1 is SGHRS and CDR2 is YFSETQ. CDR3 coding DNA: TGCGCCAGCAACTCCCACCGGGACAGGGGGCCTAATACGCAGTATTTT. Translated: CASNSHRDRGPNTQYF.

The CDR3 region is CASHPGRGREQYF. In nucleotides, the CDR3 is TGTGCCAGCCATCCAGGACGGGGAAGGGAGCAGTACTTC. The rearrangement joins TRBV28 to TRBJ2-7, with D perhaps TRBD2 (5 bases). Per the germline V gene, CDR1 is MDHEN and CDR2 is SYDVKM. This CDR3 is built from 13 residues. V lost 8 bases and J lost 7, with 18 bases in between.

The CDR3 coding sequence is TGTGCCACCACTCCGGGCGCCTCGACCGGGGAGCTGTTTTTT. This sequence encodes CATTPGASTGELFF. The chain is built from TRBV15 and TRBJ2-2; no clear D. The CDR3 is made up of 14 amino acids. V was shortened by 7 bases and J by 5 bases, with 14 bases between the two germline ends. The germline gives CDR1 LNHNV, CDR2 YYDKDF (reference sequence).

This clone occurred once. Written as DNA, the CDR3 is TGTGCCTGGAGGGGAAAGGGAGGGGGTAACACCGGGGAGCTGTTTTTT. Protein product: CAWRGKGGGNTGELFF. The rearrangement uses TRBV30 and TRBJ2-2; D possibly corresponds to TRBD2 (7 bases). Germline values: CDR1 GTSNPN, CDR2 SVGIG (reference sequence). The CDR3 spans 16 residues. V was shortened by 3 bases and J by 2 bases, with 16 bases between the two germline ends.

This clone showed up many times. Within the sample, other DNA sequences also encode this same CDR3. This chain connects TRBV5-1 to TRBJ1-1; TRBD1 is a possible D gene (5 bases). Trimming stripped 7 bases from V and 0 bases from J, with 13 bases between. This CDR3 spans 14 amino acids. Looked up from germline, CDR1 is SGHRS and CDR2 is YFSETQ. For the CDR3, the DNA is TGCGCCAGCGGCGACAGAAACATGAACACTGAAGCTTTCTTT. As protein: CASGDRNMNTEAFF.

The V gene is TRBV5-1, the J gene TRBJ2-1; 11 nucleotides agree with TRBD2. Germline lookup yields CDR1 SGHRS and CDR2 YFSETQ. CDR3 length: 15 residues. The V gene end was trimmed by 2 bases and the J gene end by 5 bases; junction bases not matched to a gene: 3. CDR3 residues: CASSFGTSGDNEQFF. DNA of the CDR3: TGCGCCAGCAGCTTCGGGACTAGCGGCGACAATGAGCAGTTCTTC. Variable domain in full (rest from reference TRBV5-1 and TRBJ2-1): KAGVTQTPRYLIKTRGQQVTLSCSPISGHRSVSWYQQTPGQGLQFLFEYFSETQRNKGNFPGRFSGRQFSNSRSEMNVSTLELGDSALYLCASSFGTSGDNEQFFGPGTRLTVL.

This rearrangement joins TRBV19 to TRBJ1-2, with D possibly TRBD1 on 6 matching bases. The length of the CDR3 is 14 residues. Germline CDR1 reads LNHDA; CDR2 reads SQIVND (reference sequence). Trimming left V 3 bases short and J 4 bases short, with 12 bases between. CDR3 nucleotides: TGTGCCAGTAGTATCCAGGGGCCCCTCTATGGCTACACCTTC. This codes for CASSIQGPLYGYTF.

This chain uses TRBV6-9 with TRBJ1-5; D possibly corresponds to TRBD1 (5 bases). V lost 8 bases and J 1 base, leaving 18 bases between the germline ends. CDR1 and CDR2 (germline): MNHGY, SVAAGI. The CDR3 is made up of 16 amino acids. The CDR3 bases are TGTGCCAGCTATAAAGTCAGGGCAGGGAGCAATCAGCCCCAGCATTTT. Translation: CASYKVRAGSNQPQHF.

The V gene is TRBV19, the J gene TRBJ2-3; 9 bases are a match to TRBD2. V was clipped by 6 bases and J by 5 bases; unmatched bases: 18. Looked up from germline, CDR1 is LNHDA and CDR2 is SQIVND (reference sequence). The CDR3 is 18 amino acids. The CDR3 is CASSQVASGRTRRDTQYF. CDR3 bases: TGTGCCAGTAGCCAGGTGGCGAGCGGGAGGACTCGGCGAGATACGCAGTATTTT.

This chain connects TRBV5-1 to TRBJ1-1; D not resolved. The germline CDR1 and CDR2 sequences are SGHRS and YFSETQ. The CDR3 covers 15 residues. V was pared by 0 bases and J by 5 bases, with 14 bases between. This CDR3 reads CASSLEGSLWTEAFF. DNA of the CDR3: TGCGCCAGCAGCTTGGAAGGGAGCTTGTGGACTGAAGCTTTCTTT.

There are a few counts of this clone. The rearrangement links TRBV14 to TRBJ1-5; perhaps TRBD1 as D (6 bases). V lost 3 bases to trimming and J lost 3 bases, with 12 bases between them. CDR3 length: 15 residues. Germline V gene sequence: CDR1 SGHDN, CDR2 FVKESK. CDR3 sequence reads: CASSHLRGDNQPQHF. The CDR3 nucleotides read TGTGCCAGCAGCCACCTAAGGGGGGACAATCAGCCCCAGCATTTT.

The chain couples TRBV21-1 to TRBJ1-1. TRBV21-1 is a recognized pseudogene. CDR3 length: 11 amino acids. CDR3: CASSKTVVPFF. CDR3 DNA: TGTGCCAGCAGCAAAACCGTGGTCCCTTTCTTT.

The rearrangement links TRBV10-3 to TRBJ2-6, with a possible D match to TRBD1 (5 bases). This CDR3 has 14 residues. Germline V gene data show CDR1 as ENHRY and CDR2 as SYGVKD. Deletions cut 8 bases from V and 1 base from J, with 9 bases between. The CDR3 spells CAISDTSGANVLTF. In DNA form, the CDR3 reads TGTGCCATCTCGGACACGTCTGGGGCCAACGTCCTGACTTTC.

This rearrangement joins TRBV10-3 to TRBJ2-3; TRBD2 matches 9 bases. The CDR3 is made up of 14 amino acids. The J segment lost 2 bases and the V segment lost 7 bases, leaving 4 bases of the junction unmatched. The germline CDR1 and CDR2 sequences are ENHRY and SYGVKD. Written as DNA, the CDR3 is TGTGCCATCAAAGGGACTAGCTCCACAGATACGCAGTATTTT. Translated, it gives CAIKGTSSTDTQYF.

This clone was recorded a few times. The chain is built from TRBV4-3 and TRBJ1-2; TRBD1 agrees at 9 bases. V shed 5 bases, J shed 6 bases, and the junction held 10 bases outside the gene matches. The CDR3 sequence is 15 residues long. Per germline, CDR1 LGHNA and CDR2 YSLEER. The CDR3 reads CASSSSGTGLDGYTF. The DNA for the CDR3 is TGCGCCAGCAGCTCTTCCGGGACAGGGCTCGATGGCTACACCTTC.

V is TRBV2 and J is TRBJ2-7, with 7 bases lining up with TRBD1. The CDR3 contains 15 residues. CDR1 and CDR2 from the germline V gene are SNHLY and FYNNEI. The V gene end was trimmed by 5 bases and the J gene end by 6 bases; junction bases not matched to a gene: 13. The CDR3 region is CASSPGTDPSPEQYF. The CDR3 DNA is TGTGCCAGCAGTCCCGGGACAGATCCGTCCCCCGAGCAGTACTTC.

This clone came up a few times. V is TRBV29-1 and J is TRBJ1-1; unclear D gene. This CDR3 has 13 residues. Between the trimmed V and J ends, which lost 7 bases and 5 bases, there was a span of 17 bases. The V gene's germline CDR1 is SQVTM and CDR2 ANQGSEA. The CDR3 reads CSASRLDGTEAFF. The CDR3 DNA reads as TGCAGCGCTTCGCGCCTCGACGGGACTGAAGCTTTCTTT.

For this clone: Other DNA sequences in this specimen translate into the identical CDR3. The chain has TRBV5-1 and TRBJ2-1; D is perhaps TRBD2 (6 bases). Germline V gene sequence: CDR1 SGHRS, CDR2 YFSETQ. This CDR3 is built from 14 residues. V was cut by 2 bases and J by 1 base, with 7 bases left in between. In DNA, the CDR3 is TGCGCCAGCAGCTTCGGGGGTTCCTACAATGAGCAGTTCTTC. Encoded protein: CASSFGGSYNEQFF.

For this clone: It is likely a read error: a sequence one base away is far more abundant. The chain joins TRBV15 to TRBJ2-7; D may be TRBD1 (6 bases). CDR1 and CDR2 from the germline V gene are LNHNV and YYDKDF (reference sequence). This CDR3 is 16 amino acids long. V was shortened by 5 bases and J by 2 bases, with 19 bases between the two germline ends. The CDR3 is CATSLQMQGPPYEQYF. The DNA of the CDR3 is TGTGCCACCAGCTTGCAAATGCAGGGGCCACCCTACGAGCAGTACTTC.

J is TRBJ1-2 and V is TRBV7-2, with 8 bases fitting TRBD1. Per germline, CDR1 SGHTA and CDR2 FQGNSA. J gave up 4 bases and V 5 bases, and 12 bases lay outside the gene matches. CDR3 size: 16 residues. The CDR3, as DNA: TGTGCCAGCAGCCTAGGGGGGTCAGGGGGCGCCTATGGCTACACCTTC. Protein product: CASSLGGSGGAYGYTF.

The CDR3 protein is CASSRLACTDTQYF. The CDR3 bases are TGTGCCAGCAGCCGACTAGCGTGCACAGATACGCAGTATTTT. The V call is TRBV6-5, the J call TRBJ2-3; 8 bases are a match to TRBD2. The J segment lost 1 base and the V segment lost 6 bases, leaving 3 bases of the junction unmatched. The length of the CDR3 is 14 residues. Germline values: CDR1 MNHEY, CDR2 SVGAGI.

The V and J genes are TRBV25-1 and TRBJ2-7; D gene unclear. With 4 bases removed from V and 0 bases from J, the gap between germline ends came to 4 bases. Germline V gene lookup returns CDR1 MGHDK and CDR2 SYGVNS. This CDR3 comprises 12 residues. CDR3 bases: TGTGCCAGCAGTGGGAGCTCCTACGAGCAGTACTTC. This gives the protein CASSGSSYEQYF.

The rearrangement links TRBV15 to TRBJ2-6; no firm D call. Trimming took 2 bases from V and 2 from J, leaving 10 bases between them. Per germline, CDR1 LNHNV and CDR2 YYDKDF (reference sequence). The CDR3 length is 16 residues. DNA for the CDR3: TGTGCCACCAGCAGAAACACCCACCCTGGGGCCAACGTCCTGACTTTC. It specifies CATSRNTHPGANVLTF.

The chain carries TRBV6-6 and TRBJ1-4; D gene ambiguous. In germline, CDR1 is MNHNY, CDR2 SVGAGI (reference sequence). The V gene lost 2 bases and the J gene lost 4 bases, with 8 bases spanning the gap. This CDR3 spans 14 amino acids. CDR3 in DNA: TGTGCCAGCAGTTACGAGAGGAATAATGAAAAACTGTTTTTT. Translated: CASSYERNNEKLFF.

J is TRBJ2-1 and V is TRBV28; 12 bases are shared with TRBD2. Looked up from germline, CDR1 is MDHEN and CDR2 is SYDVKM. J was trimmed by 3 bases and V by 5 bases; bases with no gene match: 5. CDR3 length equals 16 residues. The CDR3 DNA reads as TGTGCCAGCAGTCGGTCTAGCGGGAGGGGCTACAATGAGCAGTTCTTC. Protein: CASSRSSGRGYNEQFF.